These 20 T cell receptor beta chains were sequenced from one sample in a study of OX40 agonist ivuxolimab in advanced cancers. Library preparation employed the immunoSEQ multiplex PCR assay. What TCRdb holds here is the immuneACCESS table cut down to in-frame rearrangements. Part of the clones is not present; checked against another copy, under half of the missing clones reflect an unresolved V gene, and the others are unexplained. This sample holds about 91,000 clones; around 83% were observed only once. Together, the top ten hold approximately 0.22% of the sample. The sequenced sample was CD4+ or CD8+ T cells sorted from blood, obtained in a trial of the OX40 agonist ivuxolimab. These TCRs come from an adult with an advanced solid tumor such as melanoma, head and neck, liver or kidney cancer.

The gene calls are TRBV6-5 and TRBJ2-3; 7 bases are a match to TRBD2. Trimming removed 2 bases from V and 5 bases from J; junction bases left unmatched: 7. The CDR3 sequence is 15 residues long. CDR1 and CDR2 from the germline V gene are MNHEY and SVGAGI. The CDR3 DNA sequence: TGTGCCAGCAGTTACACGTGGGGGGGGGAAGATACGCAGTATTTT. Its translation: CASSYTWGGEDTQYF.

This chain links TRBV9 with TRBJ2-2; D is tentatively TRBD1 or TRBD2 (5 bases each). The CDR3 is 14 amino acids. The V end lost 3 bases, the J end lost 6 bases, and 12 bases lay between the germline ends. CDR1 SGDLS and CDR2 YYNGEE come from the germline V gene. The CDR3: CASSAHEGSGELFF. In nucleotides, the CDR3 is TGTGCCAGCAGCGCCCACGAGGGGTCCGGGGAGCTGTTTTTT. Based on the CDR3 plus reference TRBV9 and TRBJ2-2, the full variable domain is DSGVTQTPKHLITATGQRVTLRCSPRSGDLSVYWYQQSLDQGLQFLIQYYNGEERAKGNILERFSAQQFPDLHSELNLSSLELGDSALYFCASSAHEGSGELFFGEGSRLTVL.

This clone came up once. The chain is built from TRBV5-4 and TRBJ2-2, with D hard to call. Looked up from germline, CDR1 is SGHNT and CDR2 is YYREEE (reference sequence). The CDR3 is made up of 13 amino acids. Between the trimmed V and J ends, which lost 0 bases and 4 bases, there was a span of 4 bases. The CDR3 spells CASSLARTGELFF. Written as DNA, the CDR3 is TGTGCCAGCAGCTTGGCGCGCACCGGGGAGCTGTTTTTT.

V gene TRBV6-1 combines with J gene TRBJ2-6, with unresolved D. This CDR3 is 15 amino acids long. V lost 4 bases to trimming and J lost 4 bases, with 11 bases between them. The germline V gene encodes CDR1 MNHNS and CDR2 SASEGT. The CDR3 DNA reads TGTGCCAGCAGTGCCATGACCGCGGGGGCCAACGTCCTGACTTTC. Protein product: CASSAMTAGANVLTF.

V gene TRBV19 combines with J gene TRBJ1-5; perhaps TRBD1 as D (6 bases). Germline V gene sequence: CDR1 LNHDA, CDR2 SQIVND (reference sequence). V lost 1 base to trimming and J lost 7 bases, with 14 bases between them. This CDR3 contains 15 residues. Here the CDR3 reads CASSIVGGPGQPQHF. The CDR3, as DNA: TGTGCCAGTAGTATAGTTGGGGGGCCGGGCCAGCCCCAGCATTTT.

The chain combines TRBV7-2 with TRBJ1-2; the D is unclear. Germline V lookup: CDR1 SGHTA, CDR2 FQGNSA. The CDR3 is 13 amino acids. V was trimmed by 5 bases and J by 5 bases, leaving 12 bases between them. This chain's CDR3 is CASSPPGPYGYTF. CDR3 DNA: TGTGCCAGCAGCCCACCCGGGCCTTATGGCTACACCTTC.

The chain recombines TRBV18 with TRBJ1-2; no clear D. The germline V and J ends were trimmed by 4 bases and 2 bases, with 17 bases remaining between them. Germline-derived CDR1 and CDR2 are KGHSH and LQKENI. This CDR3 has 16 residues. Here the CDR3 DNA reads TGTGCCAGCTCACGGACCTCGGACGCACTAAACTATGGCTACACCTTC. This encodes CASSRTSDALNYGYTF.

V gene TRBV7-2 combines with J gene TRBJ1-1; 7 nucleotides line up with TRBD1. The junction had 3 bases not matched to a gene; V was cut back by 4 bases and J by 1 base. Germline CDR1 is SGHTA and CDR2 is FQGNSA. There are 14 residues in the CDR3. The CDR3 coding sequence is TGTGCCAGCAGCTCGGGACAGTCGAACACTGAAGCTTTCTTT. It is translated as CASSSGQSNTEAFF.

DNA of the CDR3: TGCGCCAGCAGCCAGGCCTGGGACAGCCTCACAGATACGCAGTATTTT. Translated, it gives CASSQAWDSLTDTQYF. The V call is TRBV4-3, the J call TRBJ2-3, with 7 bases fitting TRBD1. Germline CDR1 reads LGHNA; CDR2 reads YSLEER. J lost 2 bases, V lost 3 bases, and 8 bases had no gene match. This CDR3 has 16 residues.

The V and J genes are TRBV5-1 and TRBJ2-7; D not certain. Trimming shortened V by 1 base and J by 2 bases, and 4 bases separated the two germline ends. Germline lookup yields CDR1 SGHRS and CDR2 YFSETQ. The CDR3 length is 12 residues. The CDR3 region is CASSLPAYEQYF. The CDR3 DNA is TGCGCCAGCAGCTTGCCCGCCTACGAGCAGTACTTC.

This clone was seen only a few times. The CDR3 sequence: CASRGQGQHSTEAFF. DNA for the CDR3: TGTGCCAGCCGGGGACAGGGACAGCATAGCACTGAAGCTTTCTTT. The rearrangement links TRBV6-6 to TRBJ1-1, with TRBD1 identical over 9 bases. V was pared by 8 bases and J by 4 bases, with 11 bases of the junction left unmatched. The germline CDR1 and CDR2 sequences are MNHNY and SVGAGI (reference sequence). This CDR3 region has 15 residues.

J is TRBJ1-1 and V is TRBV5-5; D gene unclear. V lost 6 bases, J lost 4 bases, and 16 bases lay in between. Germline-derived CDR1 and CDR2 are SGHKS and YYEKEE (reference sequence). This CDR3 contains 14 residues. For the CDR3, the DNA is TGTGCCAGCAACCTCTTGGTGGTGGGCACTGAAGCTTTCTTT. Amino acids: CASNLLVVGTEAFF.

A single count supports this clone. The chain couples TRBV5-1 to TRBJ2-5; D is unresolved. V was cut by 0 bases and J by 5 bases, with 5 bases left in between. Germline CDR1 is SGHRS and CDR2 is YFSETQ. This CDR3 has 12 amino acids. The CDR3 here is CASSLVEETQYF. The CDR3 nucleotides read TGCGCCAGCAGCTTGGTAGAGGAGACCCAGTACTTC.

The rearrangement links TRBV12-2 to TRBJ1-4; the table calls TRBD1, which could not be checked here. TRBV12-2 is given as a pseudogene. The CDR3 runs to 16 residues. DNA for the CDR3: TGTGCAAGTCCTGACAGGGGCCTATCAACTAATGAAAAACTGTTTTTT. Translated: CASPDRGLSTNEKLFF.

The chain recombines TRBV27 with TRBJ1-6; no firm D call. This CDR3 has 12 amino acids. V lost 3 bases and J lost 10, with 7 bases in between. Germline CDR1 and CDR2: MNHEY and SMNVEV (reference sequence). CDR3 nucleotides: TGTGCCAGCAGTTTTCTAGACTCACCCCTCCACTTT. Translation gives CASSFLDSPLHF.

This chain connects TRBV19 to TRBJ1-2; D perhaps matches TRBD1 (6 bases). Per the germline V gene, CDR1 is LNHDA and CDR2 is SQIVND (reference sequence). The CDR3 has 13 amino acids. The V gene lost 2 bases and the J gene lost 6 bases, with 10 bases spanning the gap. CDR3 sequence: CASSIQGRNGYTF. The CDR3 DNA is TGTGCCAGTAGTATACAGGGGAGGAATGGCTACACCTTC. The full variable domain, with the rest looked up from reference TRBV19 and TRBJ1-2, is DGGITQSPKYLFRKEGQNVTLSCEQNLNHDAMYWYRQDPGQGLRLIYYSQIVNDFQKGDIAEGYSVSREKKESFPLTVTSAQKNPTAFYLCASSIQGRNGYTFGSGTRLTVV.

This CDR3 reads CASSLVNGDGGYTF. In DNA, the CDR3 is TGCGCCAGCAGCTTGGTTAATGGGGACGGTGGCTACACCTTC. The chain has TRBV5-1 and TRBJ1-2; weak D call: TRBD1 (5 bases). The length of the CDR3 is 14 residues. Germline loops: CDR1 SGHRS, CDR2 YFSETQ. With 0 bases removed from V and 7 bases from J, the gap between germline ends came to 13 bases.

The chain carries TRBV6-5 and TRBJ1-1, with D maybe TRBD1 (5 bases). Trimming pared 7 bases from V and 11 bases from J, leaving 20 bases between. The CDR3 runs to 13 residues. Germline lookup yields CDR1 MNHEY and CDR2 SVGAGI. CDR3 residues: CASKKEGSGNAFF. In DNA, the CDR3 is TGTGCCAGCAAAAAAGAGGGTTCAGGGAACGCTTTCTTT.

The chain joins TRBV5-1 to TRBJ2-2; 9 positions agree with TRBD2. Per germline, CDR1 SGHRS and CDR2 YFSETQ. V lost 3 bases, J lost 2 bases, and 8 bases stayed unmatched. The CDR3 contains 17 residues. CDR3 protein: CASSSLSGGYNTGELFF. The CDR3 nucleotides are TGCGCCAGCAGCTCTCTTAGCGGGGGATATAACACCGGGGAGCTGTTTTTT.

The J gene is TRBJ1-3, the V gene TRBV11-3, with D uncertain. The germline V gene has CDR1 SGHNT and CDR2 YENEEA. The CDR3 runs to 13 residues. V was cut by 6 bases and J by 1 base, with 7 bases left in between. CDR3 nucleotides: TGTGCCAGCAGTTTCCGGTCTGGAAACACCATATATTTT. Its translation is CASSFRSGNTIYF.